A single T cell receptor (beta chain) is shown here with its context. Samples came from patients with localized non-small cell lung adenocarcinoma. V was trimmed by 2 bases and J by 1 base, leaving 17 bases between them. Looked up from germline, CDR1 is SGHTA and CDR2 is FQGTGA. The CDR3 runs to 18 residues. These data belong to a study of CD4 and CD8 cells across lung adenocarcinoma regions. TCRdb used MiXCR to reprocess the PCR reads, holding one entry per CDR3 protein. The top ten hold roughly 34% of the sample, which has 15,000 to 20,000 distinct CDR3 sequences, 40% to 60% seen once. The specimen was CD8+ T cells from the margin of a lung tumor. This sequence joins TRBV7-3 and TRBJ2-2; D perhaps matches TRBD2 (5 bases). The receptor was derived from a male donor with lung adenocarcinoma. The CD4 and CD8 labels of this study may be unreliable. The CDR3 nucleotides read TGTGCCAGCAGCTTAGCCGGGGTTGGCCGCGTGAACACCGGGGAGCTGTTTTTT. The encoded protein is CASSLAGVGRVNTGELFF.